The clone carrying this T cell receptor (beta chain) has a count of ten or more. Its target is not known. Unique molecular identifiers were included in an RNA-based 3' RACE TCR library. TCRdb re-called the 3' RACE reads through MiXCR, storing one row per CDR3 protein. In the table there are 40,000 to 55,000 distinct CDR3 sequences, roughly 4% of which are singletons. The data stem from a study of HIV-infected children after antiretroviral therapy interruption. Study information: Most children had recorded EBV and CMV exposure.

The germline V and J ends were trimmed by 7 bases and 7 bases, with 15 bases remaining between them. The CDR3 has 14 residues. CDR1 is SGHNT, CDR2 YYREEE, per germline (reference sequence). The treatment is: PENTA 11 planned treatment interruption arm or continuous ART arm. At least 5 million viable PBMCs were required per cryopreserved sample. Overall study results and limits: Sorted CD45RA+ naive cells might include minor non-naive CD45RA+ cells.

The chain carries TRBV5-4 and TRBJ1-6, with D tentatively TRBD1 (5 bases). The TCR comes from a pool of human donors with HIV. The source was CD45RA+ CD4+ T cells from PBMCs, pooled from several time points, collected from a donor given antiretroviral therapy, either interrupted or continuous. Documented subset: naive CD4+ CD45RA+ CD45RO- T cells. The CDR3 bases are TGTGCCAGCCGAACGACACGGGGGAATTCACCCCTCCACTTT. Translated: CASRTTRGNSPLHF.